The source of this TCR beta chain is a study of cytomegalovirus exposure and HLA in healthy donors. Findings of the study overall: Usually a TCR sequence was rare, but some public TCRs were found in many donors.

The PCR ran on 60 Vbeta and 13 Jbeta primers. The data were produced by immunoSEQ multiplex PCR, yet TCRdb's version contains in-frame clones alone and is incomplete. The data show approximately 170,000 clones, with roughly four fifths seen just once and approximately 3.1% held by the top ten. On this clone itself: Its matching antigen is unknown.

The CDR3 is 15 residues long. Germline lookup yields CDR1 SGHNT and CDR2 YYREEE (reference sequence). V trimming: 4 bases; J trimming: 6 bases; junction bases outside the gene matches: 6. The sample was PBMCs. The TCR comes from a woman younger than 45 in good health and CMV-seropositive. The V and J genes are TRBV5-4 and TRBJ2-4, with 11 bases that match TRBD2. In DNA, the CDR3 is TGTGCCAGCAGCGATTGGACTAGCGGGCTAAACATTCAGTACTTC. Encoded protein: CASSDWTSGLNIQYF.